This T cell receptor beta chain was identified in a study of molecular identifiers for immune sequencing clone quantification. The overall study: Within a replicate experiment, RNA obtained from either around 20,000 or 99,000 naive CD8 cells was divided into five aliquots, and four of those aliquots were then sequenced.

With listed TCR primers and previously described methods, bulk TCR libraries were prepared. TCRdb ran MiXCR on the PCR reads and lists one entry per CDR3 protein. The data contain just under 650,000 distinct CDR3 sequences, about 20% of them singletons. Naive CD8 sequencing libraries were generated from approximately 20,000 to 980,000 sorted cells, with 10%, 30% or 50% RNA as input. Researchers sorted naive CD8 T cells as cells that were CD8+CD4-CCR7+CD45RA+. V was pared by 5 bases and J by 4 bases, with 15 bases between. Per the germline V gene, CDR1 is LGHDT and CDR2 is YNNKEL (reference sequence). CDR3 length: 14 amino acids.

Sequences were obtained from naive CD8+ T cells from blood, with Jurkat cell RNA spiked in. This sample's subset: FACS-sorted CD8+CD4-CCR7+CD45RA+ naive T cells. The TCR sequence derives from a human donor in good health. Some libraries in this study had Jurkat cell RNA spiked in. V and J are TRBV3-1 and TRBJ2-7; D not certain. The CDR3 DNA follows: TGTGCCAGCAGCGGGTCTCTGGTTATGTACGAGCAGTACTTC. This codes for CASSGSLVMYEQYF.